A selection of T cell receptor beta chains follows, all from one sample in a study of tumor-infiltrating lymphocytes in primary liver carcinoma. TCRdb called the multiplex PCR reads again in MiXCR, with one record for every CDR3 protein. The sample has about 300,000 distinct CDR3 sequences, about 62% seen once. The specimen sequenced was peripheral blood. The receptors here all came from a man in his forties or fifties with primary liver carcinoma and hepatitis B virus infection. The CDR3 runs from the conserved cysteine through the conserved F or W. Each record gives: V gene, clone size, J gene, CDR3 protein. Clone sizes are given selectively: once, few, many, or a class where the clone is expanded.

TRBV10-3	.	TRBJ2-1	CAISLFNNEQFF
TRBV4-3	.	TRBJ2-7	CASNQEQRYVQYF
TRBV28	.	TRBJ1-6	CASSSSLGAGSPLHF
TRBV28	.	TRBJ1-2	CASSFGRGPYGYTF
TRBV11-2	many	TRBJ1-2	CASSLGDGLGYTF
TRBV28	once	TRBJ1-4	CASSLPTGANEKLFF
TRBV29-1	many	TRBJ2-1	CSASRNNEQFF
TRBV11-2	.	TRBJ2-1	CTSSLSSLGLEHFF
TRBV5-1	.	TRBJ2-7	CASGGLDYEQYF
TRBV29-1	.	TRBJ2-2	CSARRGTNTGVLFF
TRBV29-1	many	TRBJ2-3	CSVERGGPDTQYF
TRBV10-3	many	TRBJ2-1	CATLGTSGDSYNEQFF
TRBV5-1	.	TRBJ2-1	CASSLADDGEFF
TRBV7-9	.	TRBJ2-7	CASSGRQWEAYEQYF
TRBV11-2	.	TRBJ2-2	CANSLEPRRGGELFF
TRBV11-2	.	TRBJ1-5	CASSLGQNQPQHF
TRBV12-3/TRBV12-4	.	TRBJ2-7	CASSPVVALWTYEQYF
TRBV6-6	.	TRBJ2-1	CASGTQGAVHEQFF
TRBV11-3	once	TRBJ2-1	CASSTGGAGMVEQFF